Sequencing of this T cell receptor (beta chain) was carried out in a study of monozygotic twins with inflammatory bowel disease (dated by TCRdb to the late 2010s). For the study in its entirety: A total of about 28 monozygotic twin pairs were included in the full study, comprising nine German pairs (four IBD-concordant, five IBD-discordant) and 19 IBD-discordant Danish pairs. Disease-associated traits were sought mainly through comparisons between IBD patients and their genetically identical healthy co-twins within discordant pairs. Each individual had, on average, about 151 000 unique TCRalpha sequences and 181 000 unique TCRbeta sequences available for analysis.

Points the paper makes about the study in general: No difference in repertoire similarity was observed between concordant and discordant twins, possibly owing to limited statistical power. The results gave no support for a single strong signal or clonotype linked to IBD. TCRbeta repertoire diversity, by inverse Simpson index, was decreased in IBD patients compared with their healthy co-twins. Distinction between different T cell subtypes could not be achieved in the analysis. Because patients received different immunosuppressive treatments, the repertoires may have picked up extra background noise and variability between individuals. Compared with healthy twins, IBD patients had fewer clonotypes in common with other individuals, a difference most pronounced in patients showing signs of disease activity.

Comment on this clonotype: The target of this receptor is not known.

According to the germline V gene, CDR1 reads SGHDN and CDR2 reads FVKESK. Taken from cysteine to phenylalanine, the CDR3 has 15 residues. DNA for this receptor is not on file. From each donor, an approximately 2.5 ml peripheral blood sample was drawn into PAXgene tubes and stored at -80 degrees C. Without T cell sorting, total RNA was isolated from whole blood using the PAXgene blood miRNA kit on an automated QIAcube. Deep TCRalpha and TCRbeta repertoire profiling with unique molecular barcoding was performed on peripheral blood of monozygotic twin pairs concordant or discordant for inflammatory bowel disease. Smoking habits were recorded for all twin pairs, and each individual was classified as a current, former or never smoker. Library method: 5' RACE. Preparation of each TCR library used roughly 3,300 ng of total RNA. For each sample, cDNA synthesis with SMARTScribe reverse transcriptase was split into eight separate reactions. During cDNA synthesis, template switching was used to introduce unique molecular identifiers that contained a 6-nucleotide sample barcode. Amplification of TCRalpha and TCRbeta cDNA involved two nested PCRs of around 16 and 10 cycles, and each PCR was followed by bead purification. Before amplification, the cDNA was treated with uracil DNA-glycosylase and purified using the QIAquick PCR purification kit. The second PCR added Illumina TruSeq-compatible adapters along with sample-specific barcodes. Library quality and concentration were assessed using TapeStation and Qubit, and 5 to 6 ng of each library was pooled. Sequencing of the pooled libraries was done on an Illumina HiSeq2500 single-index Rapid Run using custom sequencing primers and 2 x 100 bp reads. In the original analysis: MiGEC version 1.2.6 was used for UMI-based consensus assembly to correct PCR and sequencing errors. MiXCR version 2.1.1 was used for V(D)J alignment, clonotype assembly and CDR3 extraction. To normalise gene usage, clonotype sharing and MAIT/NKT TCR abundance, the analysis used the top 1000, 10 000 and 20 000 clonotypes per sample. After downsampling to 27 000 UMIs, diversity was calculated as the inverse Simpson index using the vegan R package. Statistical testing used paired Mann-Whitney U tests on the discordant twin pairs and applied Benjamini-Hochberg correction for multiple testing. The reads were reprocessed in TCRdb, with one entry per CDR3 protein sequence and no accompanying DNA. V and J calls and clone size were set by TCRdb, not the authors. Per the sample table, the count is over 110,000 distinct CDR3 sequences. The top ten constitute 2% to 3% of the sample.

Sequenced input: blood. This clonotype was sampled from a human donor with ulcerative colitis or Crohn's disease, or a healthy co-twin of an affected twin (not recorded which). Recombination joined TRBV14 with TRBJ1-2. The CDR3 region: CASSQDVARLYGYTF.